A selection of T cell receptor beta chains follows, all from one sample in a study of shared clonotypes between healthy human individuals. Measured with immunoSEQ multiplex PCR; TCRdb has only the in-frame clones, and not every one. The table has millions of clones, around 95% seen once. The source material was naive CD4+ T cells sorted from blood. The receptors shown here come from a young man in good health. Both conserved end residues are part of each CDR3. The order of the fields is D gene, V gene, clone size, J gene, CDR3 DNA, CDR3 protein. The D gene is left open where the match is weak. A clone size is listed for some rows: how often the clone was seen (once, few, many), or a class if it is expanded.

>.|TRBV6-6|.|TRBJ2-1
TGTGCCAGCAGTTACTGGGTCCAAAACAATGAGCAGTTCTTC
CASSYWVQNNEQFF
>.|TRBV30|.|TRBJ1-1
TGTGCCTGGGTCCTGGGGGCCGGGACTGAAGCTTTCTTT
CAWVLGAGTEAFF
>.|TRBV11-3|once|TRBJ2-1
TGTGCCAGCAGTTGGGGGAGCTCCTACAATGAGCAGTTCTTC
CASSWGSSYNEQFF
>TRBD2|TRBV6-5|once|TRBJ2-2
TGTGCCAGTCAGGGGCTAGCGGGGATCGGGGAGCTGTTTTTT
CASQGLAGIGELFF
>TRBD1|TRBV18|.|TRBJ1-4
TGTGCCAGCTCAACACAGGGGCCTACAGAAAAACTGTTTTTT
CASSTQGPTEKLFF
>.|TRBV6-6|.|TRBJ1-6
TGTGCCAGCGTACTACAGGGCACGAATTCACCCCTCCACTTT
CASVLQGTNSPLHF
>.|TRBV19|.|TRBJ2-1
TGTGCCAGTAGTATCCGGGCCGAATTTGGGAATGAGCAGTTCTTC
CASSIRAEFGNEQFF
>.|TRBV7-7|.|TRBJ2-2
TGTGCTAGCAGGGCCGGGACGGCGAACACCGGGGAGCTGTTTTTT
CASRAGTANTGELFF
>.|TRBV4-1|.|TRBJ1-1
TGCGCCAGCAGCCAAGACAGGGGAGGCGTGAACACTGAAGCTTTCTTT
CASSQDRGGVNTEAFF
>.|TRBV2|.|TRBJ1-5
TGTGCCAGCAGGGAAGGGGCCTTCAATCAGCCCCAGCATTTT
CASREGAFNQPQHF
>TRBD1|TRBV7-2|.|TRBJ1-2
TGTGCCAGCAGCTTGGAACAGGGGTGGTTTGGCTACACCTTC
CASSLEQGWFGYTF
>.|TRBV18|.|TRBJ1-2
TGTGCCAGCTCACTGGAACTCCAACCCTATGGCTACACCTTC
CASSLELQPYGYTF
>TRBD1|TRBV6-5|.|TRBJ1-1
TGTGCCAGCAGCAGGAGCGCGGGACAGGACACTGAAGCTTTCTTT
CASSRSAGQDTEAFF
>.|TRBV19|.|TRBJ2-2
TGTGCCAGTAGTATCCGGGCCAGAGACACCGGGGAGCTGTTTTTT
CASSIRARDTGELFF
>TRBD1|TRBV10-1|.|TRBJ1-4
TGCGCCAGCCAGGGGGGGCCGAGGGAAAAACTGTTTTTT
CASQGGPREKLFF
>.|TRBV5-4|once|TRBJ1-1
TGTGCCAGCAGCTTGGCCGGAGGGAGGGGAAGGACTGAAGCTTTCTTT
CASSLAGGRGRTEAFF
>.|TRBV10-3|.|TRBJ2-7
TGTGCCATCAGTGAAGTTTCTGGGGTCTACGAGCAGTACTTC
CAISEVSGVYEQYF
>TRBD2|TRBV7-7|.|TRBJ2-1
TGTGCTAGCAGCCCCGGACTAGCGGGAGGACTCGGATACAATGAGCAGTTCTTC
CASSPGLAGGLGYNEQFF
>.|TRBV21-1|.|TRBJ2-5
TGTGCAACCACCGGGACGCCCGAGGGGGAGACCCAGTACTTC
CATTGTPEGETQYF
>.|TRBV30|.|TRBJ2-1
TGTGCCTGGAGTGTAGTGGGGACCTACAATGAGCAGTTCTTC
CAWSVVGTYNEQFF
>.|TRBV6-1|.|TRBJ2-7
TGTGCCAGCAGTTCCGGGACCCTACCCTACGAGCAGTACTTC
CASSSGTLPYEQYF
>TRBD2|TRBV7-7|.|TRBJ2-2
TGTGCTAGCAGCGGGACCCAGAACACCGGGGAGCTGTTTTTT
CASSGTQNTGELFF
>.|TRBV7-6|.|TRBJ1-4
TGTGCCAGCAGCTTAGCCCAGTGGGATCTAACTAATGAAAAACTGTTTTTT
CASSLAQWDLTNEKLFF
>.|TRBV10-3|.|TRBJ2-5
TGTGCCATCAGTTCCGGGGTCGTCAAAGAGACCCAGTACTTC
CAISSGVVKETQYF
>TRBD1|TRBV18|.|TRBJ1-2
TGTGCCAGCTCACCACCACAACAGGGGAATGGCTACACCTTC
CASSPPQQGNGYTF
>TRBD2|TRBV29-1|.|TRBJ2-1
TGCAGCGTTGACCCTAGCGGGAGAGGTCCTAATGAGCAGTTCTTC
CSVDPSGRGPNEQFF
>.|TRBV7-2|.|TRBJ2-1
TGTGCCAGCAGCTTATCCCGCCCTAGGAGTGGGGGCCAGTTCTTC
CASSLSRPRSGGQFF
>.|TRBV5-1|.|TRBJ2-2
TGCGCCAGCAGCTTGGCCTCGGTTAACACCGGGGAGCTGTTTTTT
CASSLASVNTGELFF
>.|TRBV11-2|.|TRBJ1-1
TGTGCCAGCCGGGCCCCCTTGAACACTGAAGCTTTCTTT
CASRAPLNTEAFF
>TRBD2|TRBV5-1|.|TRBJ2-3
TGCGCCAGCAGCGCCACTAGCGTGATCACAGATACGCAGTATTTT
CASSATSVITDTQYF
>TRBD2|TRBV27|.|TRBJ2-7
TGTGCCAGCGGGGCTAGCGGGAGAGACGAGCAGTACTTC
CASGASGRDEQYF
>.|TRBV7-3|.|TRBJ2-3
TGTGCCAGCAGCGCCGGGCCATCAAATGCAGATACGCAGTATTTT
CASSAGPSNADTQYF
>TRBD1|TRBV5-1|.|TRBJ2-7
TGCGCCAGCAGCCTAGGTTATGGGACAGGGGACTACGAGCAGTACTTC
CASSLGYGTGDYEQYF
>.|TRBV11-3|.|TRBJ1-1
TGTGCCAGCAGACAGGGTTCGGGCACTGAAGCTTTCTTT
CASRQGSGTEAFF
>TRBD1|TRBV7-8|.|TRBJ1-1
TGTGCCAGCAGCAGGACAGGGGGCGCGTCGGGCACTGAAGCTTTCTTT
CASSRTGGASGTEAFF
>.|TRBV5-1|.|TRBJ2-3
TGCGCCAGCAGCTTGGACAGAGCTGCGGCAGATACGCAGTATTTT
CASSLDRAAADTQYF
>TRBD2|TRBV30|.|TRBJ2-5
TGTGCCTGGAGTCTAGCGGGGGGGCACGAGACCCAGTACTTC
CAWSLAGGHETQYF
>.|TRBV28|once|TRBJ1-1
TGTGCCAGCATCGGGGCTGAAGCTTTCTTT
CASIGAEAFF
>.|TRBV21-1|.|TRBJ2-2
TGTGCCAGCAGCAAAGAACTTAAAACAGGTGTCCCAATCGCCGGGGAGCTGTTTTTT
CASSKELKTGVPIAGELFF
>TRBD1|TRBV19|.|TRBJ1-1
TGTGCCAGTAGTATAACGACAGGGAAGGAGGAGAACACTGAAGCTTTCTTT
CASSITTGKEENTEAFF
>.|TRBV2|.|TRBJ1-1
TGTGCCAGCAGTGTTGACAGTGAAGCTTTCTTT
CASSVDSEAFF
>TRBD1|TRBV12-5|.|TRBJ2-2
TGTGCTAGTGGTCGAGAACTAAAGACAGGGTCGACCGGGGAGCTGTTTTTT
CASGRELKTGSTGELFF
>.|TRBV10-3|.|TRBJ1-2
TGTGCCATCAGTGAGTCGTACCAGCCTAACTATGGCTACACCTTC
CAISESYQPNYGYTF
>.|TRBV9|once|TRBJ1-6
TGTGCCAGCAGCGAAGATGCCATATCACCCCTCCACTTT
CASSEDAISPLHF
>.|TRBV29-1|.|TRBJ2-5
TGCAGCGTTGGGGAGACTAGGGATCCGCGAGAGACCCAGTACTTC
CSVGETRDPRETQYF
>.|TRBV6-5|.|TRBJ1-1
TGTGCCAGCCTCCCTCAAAAGGGGTATACGACTGAAGCTTTCTTT
CASLPQKGYTTEAFF
>TRBD2|TRBV5-1|.|TRBJ2-5
TGCGCCAGCAGCCCTGGAGTGGCTAGCGGGATAGAGACCCAGTACTTC
CASSPGVASGIETQYF
>.|TRBV11-3|.|TRBJ2-6
TGTGCCAGCAGCCCAGGACGGTTTAACTCTGGGGCCAACGTCCTGACTTTC
CASSPGRFNSGANVLTF
>.|TRBV19|once|TRBJ2-7
TGTGCCAGTAGTACCCGGACCTACGAGCAGTACTTC
CASSTRTYEQYF
>.|TRBV2|.|TRBJ1-5
TGTGCCAGCGGGGGAGAAAGTCAGCCCCAGCATTTT
CASGGESQPQHF
>.|TRBV7-9|.|TRBJ2-3
TGTGCCAGCAGCTTAGAAACAGATACGCAGTATTTT
CASSLETDTQYF
>.|TRBV2|.|TRBJ1-2
TGTGCCAGCAGTGAATTCTGGGCTTCACACTATGGCTACACCTTC
CASSEFWASHYGYTF
>.|TRBV6-1|.|TRBJ1-2
TGTGCCAGCACCACACCGACAGTTAATGGCTACACCTTC
CASTTPTVNGYTF
>TRBD2|TRBV6-5|.|TRBJ2-3
TGTGCCAGCAGTTATACGGGACTAGGACCCGGCGCGGCGCAGTATTTT
CASSYTGLGPGAAQYF
>.|TRBV2|.|TRBJ2-3
TGTGCCAGCAAAGCGGACACAGATACGCAGTATTTT
CASKADTDTQYF